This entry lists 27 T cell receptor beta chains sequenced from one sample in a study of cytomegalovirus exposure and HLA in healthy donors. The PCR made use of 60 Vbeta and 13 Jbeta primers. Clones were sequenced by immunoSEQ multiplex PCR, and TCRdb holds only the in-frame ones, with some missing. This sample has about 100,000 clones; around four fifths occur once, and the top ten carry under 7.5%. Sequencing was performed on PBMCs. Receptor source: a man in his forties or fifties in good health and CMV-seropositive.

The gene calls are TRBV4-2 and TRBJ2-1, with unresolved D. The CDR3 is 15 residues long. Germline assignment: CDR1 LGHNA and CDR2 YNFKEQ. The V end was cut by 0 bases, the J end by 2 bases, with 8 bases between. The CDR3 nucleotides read TGTGCCAGCAGCCAAGAGTTGGTAGCCTACAATGAGCAGTTCTTC. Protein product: CASSQELVAYNEQFF.

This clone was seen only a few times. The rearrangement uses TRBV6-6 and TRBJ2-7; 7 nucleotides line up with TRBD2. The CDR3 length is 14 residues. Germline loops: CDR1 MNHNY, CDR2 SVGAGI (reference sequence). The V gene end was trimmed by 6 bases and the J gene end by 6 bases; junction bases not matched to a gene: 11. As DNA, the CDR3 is TGTGCCAGCAGCGAAACGGGACGCGGGAGCGAGCAGTACTTC. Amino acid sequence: CASSETGRGSEQYF.

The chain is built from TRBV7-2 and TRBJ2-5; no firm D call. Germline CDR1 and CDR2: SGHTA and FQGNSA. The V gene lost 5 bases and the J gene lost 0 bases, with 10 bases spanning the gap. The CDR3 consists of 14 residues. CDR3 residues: CASSSSANQETQYF. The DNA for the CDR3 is TGTGCCAGCAGCAGTTCAGCGAACCAAGAGACCCAGTACTTC. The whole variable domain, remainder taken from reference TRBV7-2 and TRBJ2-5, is GAGVSQSPSNKVTEKGKDVELRCDPISGHTALYWYRQSLGQGLEFLIYFQGNSAPDKSGLPSDRFSAERTGGSVSTLTIQRTQQEDSAVYLCASSSSANQETQYFGPGTRLLVL.

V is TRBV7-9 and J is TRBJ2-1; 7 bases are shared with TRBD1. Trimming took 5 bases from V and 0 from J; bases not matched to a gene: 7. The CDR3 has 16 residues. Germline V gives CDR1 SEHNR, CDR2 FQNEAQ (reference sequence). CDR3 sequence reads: CASSNHRDSSYNEQFF. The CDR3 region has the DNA TGTGCCAGCAGCAACCACCGGGACAGCTCCTACAATGAGCAGTTCTTC.

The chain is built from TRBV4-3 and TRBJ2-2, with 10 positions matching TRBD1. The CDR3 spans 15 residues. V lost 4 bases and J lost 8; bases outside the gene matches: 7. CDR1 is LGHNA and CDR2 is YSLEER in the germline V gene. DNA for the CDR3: TGCGCCAGCAGCCGATCCGACAGGGGGCAAGGGGAGCTGTTTTTT. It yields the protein CASSRSDRGQGELFF.

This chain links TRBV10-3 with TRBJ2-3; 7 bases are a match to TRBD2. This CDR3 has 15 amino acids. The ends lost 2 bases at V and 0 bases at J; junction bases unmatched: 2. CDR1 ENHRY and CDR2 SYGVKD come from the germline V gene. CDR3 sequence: CAISEGSGSTDTQYF. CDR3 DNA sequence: TGTGCCATCAGTGAGGGTAGCGGGAGCACAGATACGCAGTATTTT.

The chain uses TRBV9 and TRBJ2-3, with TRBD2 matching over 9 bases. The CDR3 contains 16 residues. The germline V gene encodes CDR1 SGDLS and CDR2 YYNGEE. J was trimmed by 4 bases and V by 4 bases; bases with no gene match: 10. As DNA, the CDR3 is TGTGCCAGCAGCCACGACTCTAGCGGGGCGGCAGATACGCAGTATTTT. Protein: CASSHDSSGAADTQYF.

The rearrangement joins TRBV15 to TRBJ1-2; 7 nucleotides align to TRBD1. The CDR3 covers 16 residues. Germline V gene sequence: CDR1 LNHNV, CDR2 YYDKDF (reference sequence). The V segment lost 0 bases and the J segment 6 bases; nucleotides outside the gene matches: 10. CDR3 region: CATSRDKGGLGDGYTF. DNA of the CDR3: TGTGCCACCAGCAGAGATAAAGGGGGCCTAGGGGATGGCTACACCTTC.

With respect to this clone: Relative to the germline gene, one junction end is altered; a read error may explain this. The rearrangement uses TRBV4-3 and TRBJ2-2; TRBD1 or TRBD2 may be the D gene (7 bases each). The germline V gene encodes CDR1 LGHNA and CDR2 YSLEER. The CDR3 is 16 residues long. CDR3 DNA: TGCGCCAGCACCCAAGGGAGGGGGCTGAGCACCGGGGAGCTGTTTTTT. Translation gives CASTQGRGLSTGELFF.

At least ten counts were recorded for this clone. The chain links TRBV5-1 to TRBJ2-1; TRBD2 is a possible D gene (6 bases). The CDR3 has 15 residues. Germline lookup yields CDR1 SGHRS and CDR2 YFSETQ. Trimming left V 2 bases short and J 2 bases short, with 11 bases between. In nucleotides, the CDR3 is TGCGCCAGCAGCTTCGCGGGCGGGACCTACAATGAGCAGTTCTTC. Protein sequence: CASSFAGGTYNEQFF.

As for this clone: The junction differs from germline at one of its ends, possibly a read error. CDR3 protein: CASSQATSGGYNYGYPF. CDR3 nucleotides: TGCGCCAGCAGCCAAGCAACGTCAGGGGGCTACAACTATGGCTACCCCTTC. The J gene is TRBJ1-2, the V gene TRBV4-3, with 8 bases fitting TRBD1. The germline V gene encodes CDR1 LGHNA and CDR2 YSLEER. This CDR3 comprises 17 residues.

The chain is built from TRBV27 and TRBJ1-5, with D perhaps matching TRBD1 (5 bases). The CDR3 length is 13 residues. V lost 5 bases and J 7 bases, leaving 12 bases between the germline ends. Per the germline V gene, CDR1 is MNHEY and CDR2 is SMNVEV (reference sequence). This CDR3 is CASSVTRGQPQHF. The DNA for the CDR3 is TGTGCCAGCAGTGTAACCCGGGGGCAGCCCCAGCATTTT.

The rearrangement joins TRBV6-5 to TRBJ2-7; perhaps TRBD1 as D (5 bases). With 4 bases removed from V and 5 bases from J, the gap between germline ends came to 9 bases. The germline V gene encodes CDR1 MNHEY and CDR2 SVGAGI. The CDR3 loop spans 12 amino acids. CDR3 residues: CASSSRAHEQYF. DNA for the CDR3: TGTGCCAGCAGTTCCAGGGCCCACGAGCAGTACTTC.

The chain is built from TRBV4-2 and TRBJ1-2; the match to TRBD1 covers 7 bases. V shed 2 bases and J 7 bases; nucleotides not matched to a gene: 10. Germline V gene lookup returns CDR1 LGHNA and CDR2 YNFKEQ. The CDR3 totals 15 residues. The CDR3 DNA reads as TGTGCCAGCAGCCAATGGGGAGGACAGGTCCGTGGCTACACCTTC. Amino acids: CASSQWGGQVRGYTF.

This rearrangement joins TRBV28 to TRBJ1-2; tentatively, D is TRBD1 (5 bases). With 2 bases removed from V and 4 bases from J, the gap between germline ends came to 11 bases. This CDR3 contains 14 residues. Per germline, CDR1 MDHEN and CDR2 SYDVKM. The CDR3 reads CASSLIQGGYGYTF. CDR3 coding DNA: TGTGCCAGCAGTTTAATCCAGGGAGGCTATGGCTACACCTTC.

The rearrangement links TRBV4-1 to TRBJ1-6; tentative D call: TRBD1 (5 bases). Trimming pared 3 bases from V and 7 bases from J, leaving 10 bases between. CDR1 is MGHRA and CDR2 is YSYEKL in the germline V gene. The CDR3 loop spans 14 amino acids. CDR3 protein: CASSQGPGNSPLHF. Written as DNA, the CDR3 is TGCGCCAGCAGCCAGGGCCCAGGGAATTCACCCCTCCACTTT.

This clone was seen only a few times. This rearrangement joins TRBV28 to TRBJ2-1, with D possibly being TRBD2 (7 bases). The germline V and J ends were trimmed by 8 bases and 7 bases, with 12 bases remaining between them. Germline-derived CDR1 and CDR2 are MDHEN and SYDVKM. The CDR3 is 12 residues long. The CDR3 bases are TGTGCCAGCGGAGGGGGGGCAAATGAGCAGTTCTTC. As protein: CASGGGANEQFF. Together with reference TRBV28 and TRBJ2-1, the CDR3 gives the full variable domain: DVKVTQSSRYLVKRTGEKVFLECVQDMDHENMFWYRQDPGLGLRLIYFSYDVKMKEKGDIPEGYSVSREKKERFSLILESASTNQTSMYLCASGGGANEQFFGPGTRLTVL.

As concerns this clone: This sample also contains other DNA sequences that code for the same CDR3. This CDR3 reads CASSHSGGASTGELFF. The CDR3 region has the DNA TGCGCCAGCAGCCATAGCGGGGGGGCCTCCACCGGGGAGCTGTTTTTT. The chain couples TRBV4-1 to TRBJ2-2; 11 nucleotides line up with TRBD2. The germline CDR1 and CDR2 sequences are MGHRA and YSYEKL. This CDR3 spans 16 amino acids. V shed 3 bases and J 4 bases; nucleotides not matched to a gene: 4.

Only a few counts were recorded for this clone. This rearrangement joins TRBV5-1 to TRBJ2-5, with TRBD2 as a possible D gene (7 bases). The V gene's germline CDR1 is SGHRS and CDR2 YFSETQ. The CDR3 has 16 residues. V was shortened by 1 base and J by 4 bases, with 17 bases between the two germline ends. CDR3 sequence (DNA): TGCGCCAGCAGCTTGTTAGGGGGGGGCCTTGGAGAGACCCAGTACTTC. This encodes CASSLLGGGLGETQYF.

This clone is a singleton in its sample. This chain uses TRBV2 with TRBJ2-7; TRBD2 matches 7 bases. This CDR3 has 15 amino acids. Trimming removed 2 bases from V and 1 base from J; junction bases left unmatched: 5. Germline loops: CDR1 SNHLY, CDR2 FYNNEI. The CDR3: CASSEFREGSYEQYF. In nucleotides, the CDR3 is TGTGCCAGCAGTGAATTTAGGGAGGGATCCTACGAGCAGTACTTC.

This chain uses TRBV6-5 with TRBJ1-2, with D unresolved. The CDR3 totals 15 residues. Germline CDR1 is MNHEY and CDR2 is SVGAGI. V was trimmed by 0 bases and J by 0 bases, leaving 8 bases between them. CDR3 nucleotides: TGTGCCAGCAGTTACTCGGCACCCTCTAACTATGGCTACACCTTC. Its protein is CASSYSAPSNYGYTF.

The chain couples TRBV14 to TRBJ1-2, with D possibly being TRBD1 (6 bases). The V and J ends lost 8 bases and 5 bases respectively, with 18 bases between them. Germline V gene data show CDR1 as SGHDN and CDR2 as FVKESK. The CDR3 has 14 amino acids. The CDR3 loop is CASPTGGGSYGYTF. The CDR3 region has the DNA TGTGCCAGCCCCACGGGGGGCGGGTCGTATGGCTACACCTTC.

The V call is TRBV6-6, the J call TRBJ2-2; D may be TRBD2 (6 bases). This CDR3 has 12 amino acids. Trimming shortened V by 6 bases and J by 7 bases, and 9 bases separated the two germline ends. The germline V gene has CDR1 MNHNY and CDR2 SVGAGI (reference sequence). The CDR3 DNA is TGTGCCAGCAGCGGAGGGAGCGGGGAGCTGTTTTTT. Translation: CASSGGSGELFF.

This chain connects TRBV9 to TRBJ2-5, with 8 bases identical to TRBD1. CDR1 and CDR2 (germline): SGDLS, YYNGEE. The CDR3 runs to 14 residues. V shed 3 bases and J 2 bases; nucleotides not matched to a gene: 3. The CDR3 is CASSGQGTQETQYF. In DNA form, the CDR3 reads TGTGCCAGCAGCGGACAGGGGACACAAGAGACCCAGTACTTC.

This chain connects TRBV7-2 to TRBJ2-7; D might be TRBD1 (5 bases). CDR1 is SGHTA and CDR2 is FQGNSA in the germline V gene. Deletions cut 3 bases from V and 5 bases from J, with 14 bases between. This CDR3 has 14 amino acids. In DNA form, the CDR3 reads TGTGCCAGCAGCTTCCGCCAGGGAAAGAACGAGCAGTACTTC. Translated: CASSFRQGKNEQYF.

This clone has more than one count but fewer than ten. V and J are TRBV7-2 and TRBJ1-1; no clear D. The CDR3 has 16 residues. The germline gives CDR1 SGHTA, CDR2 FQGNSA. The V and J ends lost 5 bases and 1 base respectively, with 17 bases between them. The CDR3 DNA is TGTGCCAGCAGCCGAAGCGGGTCACGGGAGAACACTGAAGCTTTCTTT. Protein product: CASSRSGSRENTEAFF.

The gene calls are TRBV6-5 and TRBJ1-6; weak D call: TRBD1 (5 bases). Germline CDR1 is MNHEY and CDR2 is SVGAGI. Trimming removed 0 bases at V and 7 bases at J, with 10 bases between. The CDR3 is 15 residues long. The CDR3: CASSYSSPGNSPLHF. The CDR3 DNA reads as TGTGCCAGCAGTTACTCGTCCCCAGGGAATTCACCCCTCCACTTT.